Below, 30 T cell receptor beta chains from the same sample are listed, as sequenced in a study of CD8 T cells in ankylosing spondylitis. Via MiXCR, TCRdb re-called the 5' RACE reads, giving one row per CDR3 protein. This table has 350,000 to 450,000 distinct CDR3 sequences, 20% appearing once. Source material: blood, either unsorted or a sorted T cell fraction (not recorded which). Source of these receptors: a male donor with ankylosing spondylitis or in good health (not recorded which).

In its sample, this clonotype was seen a few times. The chain links TRBV7-9 to TRBJ2-5; 9 bases are a match to TRBD1. Germline CDR1 and CDR2: SEHNR and FQNEAQ (reference sequence). The CDR3 covers 16 residues. The V and J ends lost 5 bases and 3 bases, in that order; junction bases with no gene match: 10. The CDR3 DNA reads TGTGCCAGCAGCCCACAAGAGGGACAGGGAAAAGAGACCCAGTACTTC. This encodes CASSPQEGQGKETQYF.

The rearrangement joins TRBV11-2 to TRBJ2-7; D might be TRBD1 (5 bases). Germline assignment: CDR1 SGHAT and CDR2 FQNNGV. V gave up 10 bases and J gave up 2 bases, with 18 bases separating them. The CDR3 has 14 amino acids. CDR3 bases: TGTGCCACCCTCGGCAGGGAAGCCCCCTACGAGCAGTACTTC. Protein: CATLGREAPYEQYF.

This clonotype was detected a few times. The CDR3, as DNA: TGTGCCAGCAGTTTTTCCGCCCCTGAAGCTTTCTTT. Translated, it gives CASSFSAPEAFF. This chain joins TRBV12-3 or TRBV12-4 and TRBJ1-1; D is uncertain. The CDR3 contains 12 residues. Trimming removed 3 bases at V and 6 bases at J, with 8 bases between.

This chain connects TRBV20-1 to TRBJ2-7; 11 positions match TRBD2. Trimming removed 5 bases from V and 0 bases from J; junction bases left unmatched: 0. Germline loops: CDR1 DFQATT, CDR2 SNEGSKA (reference sequence). This CDR3 has 13 residues. CDR3 coding DNA: TGCAGTGCTGGGACTAGCGGCTCCTACGAGCAGTACTTC. Translating it yields CSAGTSGSYEQYF.

This chain links TRBV27 with TRBJ2-1, with D perhaps matching TRBD1 (5 bases). The CDR3 contains 17 residues. The germline CDR1 and CDR2 sequences are MNHEY and SMNVEV (reference sequence). Trimming removed 3 bases from V and 5 bases from J, with 20 bases in between. The CDR3 here is CASSLHTGSPFNNEQFF. DNA for the CDR3: TGTGCCAGCAGTTTGCACACAGGCAGCCCTTTTAACAATGAGCAGTTCTTC.

This chain links TRBV7-9 with TRBJ2-1, with 15 nucleotides matching TRBD2. The CDR3 totals 15 residues. Germline V gene lookup returns CDR1 SEHNR and CDR2 FQNEAQ (reference sequence). J lost 8 bases, V lost 8 bases, and 7 bases had no gene match. The CDR3 coding sequence is TGTGCCAGCTCCTTCCGGACTAGCGGGAGGGATGAGCAGTTCTTC. Translated: CASSFRTSGRDEQFF. Together with reference TRBV7-9 and TRBJ2-1, the CDR3 gives the full variable domain: DTGVSQNPRHKITKRGQNVTFRCDPISEHNRLYWYRQTLGQGPEFLTYFQNEAQLEKSRLLSDRFSAERPKGSFSTLEIQRTEQGDSAMYLCASSFRTSGRDEQFFGPGTRLTVL.

V usage is TRBV29-1 and J usage is TRBJ2-2; possibly TRBD1 for D (6 bases). The CDR3 runs to 16 residues. Trimming shortened V by 2 bases and J by 7 bases, and 20 bases separated the two germline ends. Per germline, CDR1 SQVTM and CDR2 ANQGSEA. The CDR3 coding sequence is TGCAGCGTTGAAAAAACGGCAGGGGAGTTAGGCGGGGAGCTGTTTTTT. Translation: CSVEKTAGELGGELFF.

The V call is TRBV4-1, the J call TRBJ2-2, with 8 nucleotides matching TRBD1. The J segment lost 5 bases and the V segment lost 3 bases, leaving 17 bases of the junction unmatched. This CDR3 is built from 19 residues. Germline V gene sequence: CDR1 MGHRA, CDR2 YSYEKL. The CDR3 DNA sequence: TGCGCCAGCAGCCACCTCCCGGGACAGGACCAGTTCGGGACCGGGGAGCTGTTTTTT. This encodes CASSHLPGQDQFGTGELFF.

CDR3 residues: CSVADTGYYEQYF. The CDR3 nucleotides read TGCAGCGTTGCCGATACAGGATACTACGAGCAGTACTTC. The V call is TRBV29-1, the J call TRBJ2-7; tentatively, D is TRBD1 (5 bases). Germline V lookup: CDR1 SQVTM, CDR2 ANQGSEA. The CDR3 loop spans 13 amino acids. V lost 4 bases to trimming and J lost 3 bases, with 13 bases between them.

This clonotype was recorded a few times. The chain recombines TRBV12-3 or TRBV12-4 with TRBJ2-1; 10 bases map to TRBD1. Trimming took 5 bases from V and 2 from J; bases not matched to a gene: 6. CDR3 size: 16 residues. The CDR3 bases are TGTGCCAGCAGTAACTGGACAGGGGGAACCTACAATGAGCAGTTCTTC. Residues: CASSNWTGGTYNEQFF.

This clonotype was counted only a few times. This sequence joins TRBV4-1 and TRBJ2-7; D gene ambiguous. The V end lost 0 bases, the J end lost 0 bases, and 18 bases lay between the germline ends. The CDR3 consists of 18 residues. CDR1 and CDR2 from the germline V gene are MGHRA and YSYEKL. CDR3 protein: CASSQDPTDFLVSYEQYF. CDR3 nucleotide sequence: TGCGCCAGCAGCCAAGATCCCACAGACTTCCTTGTCTCCTACGAGCAGTACTTC.

The chain uses TRBV30 and TRBJ2-1; D not resolved. Germline CDR1 and CDR2: GTSNPN and SVGIG (reference sequence). The CDR3 is 12 residues long. The ends were cut back, 0 bases at V and 10 bases at J, with 10 bases in the middle. CDR3 protein: CAWSVLDPEQFF. The CDR3 DNA reads TGTGCCTGGAGTGTACTCGACCCCGAGCAGTTCTTC. Full variable domain (outside the CDR3, taken from reference TRBV30 and TRBJ2-1): SQTIHQWPATLVQPVGSPLSLECTVEGTSNPNLYWYRQAAGRGLQLLFYSVGIGQISSEVPQNLSASRPQDRQFILSSKKLLLSDSGFYLCAWSVLDPEQFFGPGTRLTVL.

There are many counts of this clonotype. V usage is TRBV6-4 and J usage is TRBJ2-1, with D uncertain. CDR3 length equals 13 residues. V lost 0 bases and J lost 4, with 4 bases in between. Germline loops: CDR1 MRHNA, CDR2 SNTAGT. The DNA of the CDR3 is TGTGCCAGCAGTGACTCAGGTTACAATGAGCAGTTCTTC. As protein: CASSDSGYNEQFF.

The chain combines TRBV20-1 with TRBJ2-2, with a possible D match to TRBD2 (5 bases). This CDR3 is built from 16 residues. V dropped 8 bases and J dropped 7 bases, with 26 bases sitting between them. Germline V gene data show CDR1 as DFQATT and CDR2 as SNEGSKA (reference sequence). The CDR3 loop reads CSPYSYTDSLVGELFF. The DNA of the CDR3 is TGCAGTCCCTACTCCTACACGGACTCACTCGTCGGGGAGCTGTTTTTT.

Many counts were recorded for this clonotype. V is TRBV6-5 and J is TRBJ2-1; the match to TRBD2 covers 7 bases. V trimming: 6 bases; J trimming: 0 bases; junction bases outside the gene matches: 5. The CDR3 contains 15 residues. The V gene's germline CDR1 is MNHEY and CDR2 SVGAGI. The CDR3 is CASSYGGSSYNEQFF. The CDR3 bases are TGTGCCAGCAGCTACGGGGGGAGCTCCTACAATGAGCAGTTCTTC.

This clonotype turned up a few times. The chain uses TRBV4-1 and TRBJ2-7; tentatively, D is TRBD1 (5 bases). Trimming left V 0 bases short and J 3 bases short, with 12 bases between. The germline CDR1 and CDR2 sequences are MGHRA and YSYEKL. The CDR3 covers 15 residues. The CDR3 loop reads CASSQDLAGNYEQYF. The CDR3 coding sequence is TGCGCCAGCAGCCAAGATTTGGCAGGGAACTACGAGCAGTACTTC.

The J gene is TRBJ2-1, the V gene TRBV4-2; 9 positions agree with TRBD2. Germline-derived CDR1 and CDR2 are LGHNA and YNFKEQ. The V and J ends lost 0 bases and 2 bases, in that order; junction bases with no gene match: 8. This CDR3 is built from 18 residues. CDR3 amino acids: CASSQDYPQRGAYNEQFF. CDR3 nucleotides: TGTGCCAGCAGCCAAGATTACCCCCAGCGGGGGGCCTACAATGAGCAGTTCTTC.

This clonotype turned up a few times. V usage is TRBV4-1 and J usage is TRBJ2-7, with TRBD1 matching 8 bases. V gave up 1 base and J gave up 7 bases; unmatched junction bases: 6. Germline CDR1 MGHRA, CDR2 YSYEKL. The CDR3 consists of 14 residues. The DNA for the CDR3 is TGCGCCAGCAGCCAAGCGCAGGGGGCGCGTGAGCAGTACTTC. This gives the protein CASSQAQGAREQYF.

This clonotype was seen only a few times. This chain connects TRBV12-3 or TRBV12-4 to TRBJ2-7, with unresolved D. The V end lost 7 bases, the J end lost 5 bases, and 9 bases lay between the germline ends. CDR3 length equals 11 residues. The CDR3 sequence is CASIVGNEQYF. The CDR3 coding sequence is TGTGCCAGCATTGTGGGCAACGAGCAGTACTTC.

The V gene is TRBV7-9, the J gene TRBJ2-7; 12 nucleotides align to TRBD2. CDR3 length equals 15 residues. Germline trimming cut 5 bases from V and 3 bases from J; bases unmatched to any gene: 5. Germline V CDR1 and CDR2: SEHNR, FQNEAQ (reference sequence). The CDR3 region has the DNA TGTGCCAGCAGCCTCAGGACTAGCGGGGACTACGAGCAGTACTTC. Protein: CASSLRTSGDYEQYF.

This clonotype was detected a few times. The chain links TRBV20-1 to TRBJ2-1; D gene uncertain. V was cut by 5 bases and J by 0 bases, with 14 bases left in between. The V gene's germline CDR1 is DFQATT and CDR2 SNEGSKA (reference sequence). CDR3 length: 15 amino acids. The CDR3 region has the DNA TGCAGTGCTTTCCACCCAGCGAGCTCCTACAATGAGCAGTTCTTC. This encodes CSAFHPASSYNEQFF.

For the CDR3, the DNA is TGTGCTAGTGGACAGGGGGCGGGTGTGACCCAGTACTTC. It specifies CASGQGAGVTQYF. The chain carries TRBV12-5 and TRBJ2-5, with 9 bases matching TRBD1. Germline assignment: CDR1 LGHNT and CDR2 FRNRAP. The CDR3 runs to 13 residues. Trimming at V came to 6 bases and at J to 7 bases, leaving 6 bases not matched to a gene.

The chain links TRBV18 to TRBJ2-3; 10 nucleotides line up with TRBD2. V trimming: 2 bases; J trimming: 6 bases; junction bases outside the gene matches: 11. The CDR3 is 17 amino acids. The germline gives CDR1 KGHSH, CDR2 LQKENI. In DNA form, the CDR3 reads TGTGCCAGCTCACCAGCCCCGAGACTAGCGGGTTCCGATACGCAGTATTTT. It codes for CASSPAPRLAGSDTQYF.

The chain has TRBV12-3 or TRBV12-4 and TRBJ2-5; 11 positions match TRBD1. This CDR3 spans 15 amino acids. V was pared by 7 bases and J by 5 bases, with 9 bases of the junction left unmatched. The chain's CDR3 is CASTPPGTGGETQYF. Written as DNA, the CDR3 is TGTGCCAGCACCCCGCCCGGGACAGGGGGGGAGACCCAGTACTTC.

The rearrangement uses TRBV6-5 and TRBJ1-1; D unresolved. Germline V gene data show CDR1 as MNHEY and CDR2 as SVGAGI. The germline V and J ends were trimmed by 1 base and 2 bases, with 8 bases remaining between them. The CDR3 consists of 14 residues. DNA of the CDR3: TGTGCCAGCAGTTACTACCCAGGAAACACTGAAGCTTTCTTT. Amino acid sequence: CASSYYPGNTEAFF.

The chain has TRBV15 and TRBJ1-4, with 8 bases fitting TRBD1. CDR1 is LNHNV and CDR2 is YYDKDF in the germline V gene (reference sequence). V lost 1 base and J lost 8; bases outside the gene matches: 12. There are 17 residues in the CDR3. This chain's CDR3 is CATSRVPDRVREEKLFF. The DNA of the CDR3 is TGTGCCACCAGCAGAGTCCCGGACAGGGTGCGGGAGGAAAAACTGTTTTTT.

The rearrangement joins TRBV5-1 to TRBJ2-3; D gene unclear. With 0 bases removed from V and 5 bases from J, the gap between germline ends came to 7 bases. CDR1 SGHRS and CDR2 YFSETQ come from the germline V gene. This CDR3 has 13 residues. The CDR3 region is CASSLVFRDTQYF. DNA of the CDR3: TGCGCCAGCAGCTTGGTCTTCAGAGATACGCAGTATTTT.

The chain recombines TRBV11-1 with TRBJ2-2; 7 bases are shared with TRBD1. The germline V gene encodes CDR1 SGHAT and CDR2 FQDESV (reference sequence). V shed 1 base, J shed 0 bases, and the junction held 8 bases outside the gene matches. The CDR3 covers 18 residues. CDR3 DNA sequence: TGTGCCAGCAGCTTAGGTGGGGCAGGGGGAACGAACACCGGGGAGCTGTTTTTT. Its protein is CASSLGGAGGTNTGELFF. Full variable domain (rest looked up from reference TRBV11-1 and TRBJ2-2): EAEVAQSPRYKITEKSQAVAFWCDPISGHATLYWYRQILGQGPELLVQFQDESVVDDSQLPKDRFSAERLKGVDSTLKIQPAELGDSAMYLCASSLGGAGGTNTGELFFGEGSRLTVL.

Only a few counts were recorded for this clonotype. V is TRBV12-3 or TRBV12-4 and J is TRBJ2-7; no clear D. The CDR3 has 14 amino acids. V gave up 3 bases and J gave up 2 bases, with 11 bases separating them. CDR3 nucleotides: TGTGCCAGCAGTTTGACATTAAAAGCCTACGAGCAGTACTTC. It encodes CASSLTLKAYEQYF.

This clonotype was recorded many times. DNA of the CDR3: TGTGCCAGCAGTCGGGAGGGATTAGATACGCAGTATTTT. Translating gives CASSREGLDTQYF. V usage is TRBV12-3 or TRBV12-4 and J usage is TRBJ2-3; 8 bases map to TRBD2. This CDR3 is built from 13 residues. Trimming at V came to 5 bases and at J to 5 bases, leaving 3 bases not matched to a gene.